The T cell receptor (beta chain) under discussion was sequenced for a study of blood T cells in healthy people across ages. Overall study findings and caveats: In older individuals, TCR beta diversity per million T cells was lower, falling roughly linearly with age.

PCR was performed a second time for about 6 to 11 cycles using a sample-barcoded 5' primer and a J-beta primer mix. Via MiXCR, TCRdb re-called the 5' RACE reads, giving one row per CDR3 protein. The sample comprises fewer than 2,000,000 distinct CDR3 sequences, about 35% of which are singletons, and around 11% rests with the top ten. Concerning this clonotype: Its target is unknown.

The study recruited healthy Caucasian donors from Russia who were aged about 6 to 95. Every donor gave 7.5 to 10 milliliters of peripheral blood. V was pared by 5 bases and J by 5 bases, with 18 bases between. CDR3 length: 14 residues. CDR1 is DFQATT and CDR2 is SNEGSKA in the germline V gene (reference sequence). The gene calls are TRBV20-1 and TRBJ2-5, with D perhaps TRBD1 (6 bases). The sequenced sample consisted of blood. The receptor was derived from a woman in her 30s in good health. CDR3 coding DNA: TGCAGTGCTCATGGGACACCCGCCAGCGAGACCCAGTACTTC. Translated: CSAHGTPASETQYF.